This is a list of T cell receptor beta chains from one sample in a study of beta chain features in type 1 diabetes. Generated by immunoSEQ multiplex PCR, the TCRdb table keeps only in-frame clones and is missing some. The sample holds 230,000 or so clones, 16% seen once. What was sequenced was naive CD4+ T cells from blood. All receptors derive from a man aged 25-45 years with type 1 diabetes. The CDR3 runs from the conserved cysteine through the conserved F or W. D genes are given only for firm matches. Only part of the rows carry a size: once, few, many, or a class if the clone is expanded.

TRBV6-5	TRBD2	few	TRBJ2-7	CASSRTTSGSGEQYF	TGTGCCAGCAGTCGAACGACTAGCGGGAGTGGAGAGCAGTACTTC
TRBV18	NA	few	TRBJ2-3	CASSPRVADTQYF	TGTGCCAGCTCACCACGGGTCGCAGATACGCAGTATTTT
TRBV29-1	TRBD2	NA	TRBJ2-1	CSGVTGTRSNEQFF	TGCAGCGGGGTCACCGGGACTAGAAGCAATGAGCAGTTCTTC
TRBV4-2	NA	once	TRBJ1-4	CASSQDTPANEKLFF	TGTGCCAGCAGCCAAGACACCCCCGCCAATGAAAAACTGTTTTTT
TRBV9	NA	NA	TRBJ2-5	CASSVAGGQTQYF	TGTGCCAGCAGCGTAGCGGGCGGGCAGACCCAGTACTTC
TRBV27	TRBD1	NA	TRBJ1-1	CASSRQGRMNTEAFF	TGTGCCAGCAGTCGACAGGGACGCATGAACACTGAAGCTTTCTTT
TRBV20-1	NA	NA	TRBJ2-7	CSAPKNYEQYF	TGCAGTGCTCCAAAGAACTACGAGCAGTACTTC
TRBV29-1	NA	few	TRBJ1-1	CSVEDGGTEAFF	TGCAGCGTTGAAGACGGAGGTACTGAAGCTTTCTTT
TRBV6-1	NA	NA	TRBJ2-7	CATTDNYYEQYF	TGTGCCACCACCGACAACTACTACGAGCAGTACTTC
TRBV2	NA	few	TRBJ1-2	CASSASGLVSSTF	TGTGCCAGCAGTGCTTCCGGACTTGTTTCGAGTACCTTC
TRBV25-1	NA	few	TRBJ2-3	CASSEMGDTQYF	TGTGCCAGCAGTGAGATGGGAGATACGCAGTATTTT
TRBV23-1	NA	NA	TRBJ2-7	CASSREGHYEQYF	TGCGCCAGCAGTCGGGAAGGCCATTACGAGCAGTACTTC
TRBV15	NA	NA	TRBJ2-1	CATTRYALNEQFF	TGTGCCACCACCCGCTACGCGCTCAATGAGCAGTTCTTC
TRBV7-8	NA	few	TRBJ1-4	CASSLYPVEKLFF	TGTGCCAGCAGCTTATACCCTGTCGAAAAACTGTTTTTT
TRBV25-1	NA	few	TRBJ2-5	CASSDRYQETQYF	TGTGCCAGCAGTGACAGGTACCAAGAGACCCAGTACTTC
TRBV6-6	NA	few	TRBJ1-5	CASSYVVGARDQPQHF	TGTGCCAGCAGTTACGTCGTGGGGGCGCGCGATCAGCCCCAGCATTTT
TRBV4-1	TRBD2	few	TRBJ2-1	CASSQDFGRVDNEQFF	TGCGCCAGCAGCCAAGATTTCGGGAGGGTCGACAATGAGCAGTTCTTC
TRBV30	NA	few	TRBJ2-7	CAWSPTWLRDHEQYF	TGTGCCTGGAGTCCTACTTGGCTCCGAGACCACGAGCAGTACTTC
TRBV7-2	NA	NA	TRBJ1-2	CASSFTGRTGYTF	TGTGCCAGCAGCTTCACAGGGAGGACCGGCTACACCTTC
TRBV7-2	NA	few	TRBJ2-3	CASSLVGHTDTQYF	TGTGCCAGCAGCTTAGTGGGCCACACAGATACGCAGTATTTT
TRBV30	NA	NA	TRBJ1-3	CAWSRTVSGNTIYF	TGTGCCTGGAGCCGGACCGTCTCTGGAAACACCATATATTTT
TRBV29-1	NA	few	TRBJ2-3	CSHPLTSSTDTQYF	TGCAGCCATCCGCTAACTAGCAGCACAGATACGCAGTATTTT
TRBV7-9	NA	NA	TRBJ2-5	CASSLRGGETQYF	TGTGCCAGCAGCTTAAGAGGAGGGGAGACCCAGTACTTC
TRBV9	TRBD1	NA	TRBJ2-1	CASSVFDRGDNEQFF	TGTGCCAGCAGCGTTTTTGACAGGGGAGACAATGAGCAGTTCTTC
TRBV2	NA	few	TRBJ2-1	CASSTEGYNEQFF	TGTGCCAGCAGTACGGAAGGCTACAATGAGCAGTTCTTC
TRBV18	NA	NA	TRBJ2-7	CASSPQPLNSYEQYF	TGTGCCAGCTCTCCACAACCATTGAACTCCTACGAGCAGTACTTC
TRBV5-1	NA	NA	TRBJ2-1	CASSLGLGNEQFF	TGCGCCAGCAGCTTGGGTTTGGGAAATGAGCAGTTCTTC
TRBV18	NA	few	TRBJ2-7	CASSASYEQYF	TGTGCCAGCTCAGCCTCCTACGAGCAGTACTTC
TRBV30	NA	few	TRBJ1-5	CAWSVRANQPQHF	TGTGCCTGGAGTGTACGGGCAAATCAGCCCCAGCATTTT
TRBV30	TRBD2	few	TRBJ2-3	CAWRVAGGGTDTQYF	TGTGCCTGGAGGGTAGCGGGAGGGGGCACAGATACGCAGTATTTT
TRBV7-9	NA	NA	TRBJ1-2	CASSPGQGENGYTF	TGTGCCAGCAGCCCCGGGCAGGGTGAGAATGGCTACACCTTC
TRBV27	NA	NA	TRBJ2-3	CASSWAGTDTQYF	TGTGCCAGCAGTTGGGCGGGGACAGATACGCAGTATTTT
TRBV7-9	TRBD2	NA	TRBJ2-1	CASSLDGLGIFIF	TGTGCCAGCAGCTTAGATGGACTAGGTATCTTCATCTTC
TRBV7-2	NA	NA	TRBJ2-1	CASSPHSGERYNEQFF	TGTGCCAGCAGCCCCCATTCGGGAGAAAGGTACAATGAGCAGTTCTTC
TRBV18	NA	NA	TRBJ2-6	CASSPQGSGANVLTF	TGTGCCAGCTCACCCCAGGGGTCTGGGGCCAACGTCCTGACTTTC
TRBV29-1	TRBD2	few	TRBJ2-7	CSVEGLAGNEQYF	TGCAGCGTTGAAGGGCTAGCGGGGAACGAGCAGTACTTC
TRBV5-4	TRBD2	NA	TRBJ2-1	CASSLDGRGNNEQFF	TGTGCCAGCAGCCTAGACGGGCGGGGGAACAATGAGCAGTTCTTC
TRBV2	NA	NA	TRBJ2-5	CASSVNWTQYF	TGTGCCAGCAGTGTAAATTGGACCCAGTACTTC
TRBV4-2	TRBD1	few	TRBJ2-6	CASARQGSGDGANVLTF	TGTGCCAGCGCGCGACAGGGATCCGGTGACGGGGCCAACGTCCTGACTTTC
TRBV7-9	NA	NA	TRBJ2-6	CASSEAAGSAWANVLTF	TGTGCCAGCAGCGAAGCGGCAGGTTCAGCCTGGGCCAACGTCCTGACTTTC
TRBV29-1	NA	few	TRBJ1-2	CSVEAVDSTYGYTF	TGCAGCGTTGAAGCGGTAGACAGCACCTATGGCTACACCTTC
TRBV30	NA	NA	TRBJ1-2	CAQGQNYGYTF	TGTGCCCAAGGACAGAACTATGGCTACACCTTC
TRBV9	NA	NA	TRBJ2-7	CAGYEQYF	TGTGCCGGCTACGAGCAGTACTTC
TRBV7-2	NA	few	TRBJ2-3	CASSLELTDTQYF	TGTGCCAGCAGCTTAGAACTGACAGATACGCAGTATTTT
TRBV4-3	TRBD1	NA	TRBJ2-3	CASSRNRGGTDTQYF	TGCGCCAGCAGCCGAAACAGGGGAGGCACAGATACGCAGTATTTT
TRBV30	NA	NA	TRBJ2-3	CAWSGTSTDTQYF	TGTGCCTGGAGTGGTACTAGCACAGATACGCAGTATTTT
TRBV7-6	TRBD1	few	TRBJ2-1	CASSSGQGEYNEQFF	TGTGCCAGCAGCTCTGGACAGGGGGAATACAATGAGCAGTTCTTC
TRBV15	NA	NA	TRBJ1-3	CATSIRVSGNTIYF	TGTGCCACCAGCATCAGAGTCTCTGGAAACACCATATATTTT
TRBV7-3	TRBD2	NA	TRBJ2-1	CASSPSGTNNEQFF	TGTGCCAGCAGCCCTAGCGGAACTAACAATGAGCAGTTCTTC
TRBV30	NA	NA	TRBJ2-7	CAWNRDEYEQYF	TGTGCCTGGAACAGGGATGAATACGAGCAGTACTTC
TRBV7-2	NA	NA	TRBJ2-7	CASSSQTGTGAYEQYF	TGTGCCAGCAGCTCGCAGACCGGGACGGGGGCCTACGAGCAGTACTTC
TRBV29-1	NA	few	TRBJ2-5	CSAVMTSIETQYF	TGCAGCGCTGTTATGACTAGTATAGAGACCCAGTACTTC
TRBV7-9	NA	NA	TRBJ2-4	CASSADNRTKNIQYF	TGTGCCAGCAGCGCCGACAACCGGACGAAAAACATTCAGTACTTC
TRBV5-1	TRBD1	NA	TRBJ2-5	CASGDRRLPGTQYF	TGCGCCAGCGGGGACAGGCGCCTCCCCGGGACCCAGTACTTC